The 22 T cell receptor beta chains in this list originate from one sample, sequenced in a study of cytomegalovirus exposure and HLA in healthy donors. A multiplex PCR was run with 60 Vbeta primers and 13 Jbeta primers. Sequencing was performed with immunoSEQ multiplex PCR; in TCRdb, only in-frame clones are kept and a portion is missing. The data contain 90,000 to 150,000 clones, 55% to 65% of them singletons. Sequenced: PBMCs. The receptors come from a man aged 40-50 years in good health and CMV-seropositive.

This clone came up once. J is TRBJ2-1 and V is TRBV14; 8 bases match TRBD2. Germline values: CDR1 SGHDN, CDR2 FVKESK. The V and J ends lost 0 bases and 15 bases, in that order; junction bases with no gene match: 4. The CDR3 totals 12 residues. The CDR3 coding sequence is TGTGCCAGCAGCCAAGAAAGGCGGGGGGTGTTCTTC. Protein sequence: CASSQERRGVFF.

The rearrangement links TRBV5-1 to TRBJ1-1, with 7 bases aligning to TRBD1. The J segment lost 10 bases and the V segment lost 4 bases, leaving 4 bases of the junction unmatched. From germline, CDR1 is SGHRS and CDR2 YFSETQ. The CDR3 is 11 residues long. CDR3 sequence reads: CASSDQGVAFF. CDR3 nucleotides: TGCGCCAGCAGCGACCAGGGGGTAGCTTTCTTT.

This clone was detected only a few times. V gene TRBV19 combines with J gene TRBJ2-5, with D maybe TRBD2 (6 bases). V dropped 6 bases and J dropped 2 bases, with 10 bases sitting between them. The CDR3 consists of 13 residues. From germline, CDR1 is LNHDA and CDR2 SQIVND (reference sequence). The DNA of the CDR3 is TGTGCCAGTAGGCGGGACGGACAAGAGACCCAGTACTTC. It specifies CASRRDGQETQYF.

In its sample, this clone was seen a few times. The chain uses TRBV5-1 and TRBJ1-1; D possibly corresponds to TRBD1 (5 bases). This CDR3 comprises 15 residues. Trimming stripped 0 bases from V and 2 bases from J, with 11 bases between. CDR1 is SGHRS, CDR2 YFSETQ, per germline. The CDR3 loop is CASSLEAGQNTEAFF. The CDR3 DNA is TGCGCCAGCAGCTTGGAGGCAGGGCAAAACACTGAAGCTTTCTTT.

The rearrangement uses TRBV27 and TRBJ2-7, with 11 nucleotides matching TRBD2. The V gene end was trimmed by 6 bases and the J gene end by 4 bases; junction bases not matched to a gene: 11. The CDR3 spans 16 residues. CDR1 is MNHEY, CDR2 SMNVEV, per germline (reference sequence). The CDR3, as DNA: TGTGCCAGCAGAACCCAGGGGATAGCGGGAGGGTACGAGCAGTACTTC. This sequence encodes CASRTQGIAGGYEQYF.

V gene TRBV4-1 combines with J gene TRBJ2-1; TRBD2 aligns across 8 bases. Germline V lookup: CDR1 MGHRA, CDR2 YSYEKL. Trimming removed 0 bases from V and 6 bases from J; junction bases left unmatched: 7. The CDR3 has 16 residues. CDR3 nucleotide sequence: TGCGCCAGCAGCCAAGAGGGAGCGGGAGAAGGCAATGAGCAGTTCTTC. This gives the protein CASSQEGAGEGNEQFF.

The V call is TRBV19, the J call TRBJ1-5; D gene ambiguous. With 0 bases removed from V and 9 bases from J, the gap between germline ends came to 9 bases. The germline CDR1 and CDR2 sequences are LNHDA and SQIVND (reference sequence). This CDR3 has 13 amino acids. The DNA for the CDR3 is TGTGCCAGTAGTATAGATAGCCGCGGGCCCCAGCATTTT. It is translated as CASSIDSRGPQHF.

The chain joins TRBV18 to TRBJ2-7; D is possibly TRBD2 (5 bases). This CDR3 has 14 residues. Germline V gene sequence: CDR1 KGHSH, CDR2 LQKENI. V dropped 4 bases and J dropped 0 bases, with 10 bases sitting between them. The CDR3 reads CASSREHNSYEQYF. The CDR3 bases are TGTGCCAGCTCACGGGAGCACAACTCCTACGAGCAGTACTTC. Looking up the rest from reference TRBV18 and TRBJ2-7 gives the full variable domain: NAGVMQNPRHLVRRRGQEARLRCSPMKGHSHVYWYRQLPEEGLKFMVYLQKENIIDESGMPKERFSAEFPKEGPSILRIQQVVRGDSAAYFCASSREHNSYEQYFGPGTRLTVT.

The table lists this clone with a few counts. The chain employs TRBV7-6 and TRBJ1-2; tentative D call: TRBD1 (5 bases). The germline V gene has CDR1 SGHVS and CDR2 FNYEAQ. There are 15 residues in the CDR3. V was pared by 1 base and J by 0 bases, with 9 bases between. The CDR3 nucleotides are TGTGCCAGCAGCTTAGTGCGGACACCTAACTATGGCTACACCTTC. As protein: CASSLVRTPNYGYTF. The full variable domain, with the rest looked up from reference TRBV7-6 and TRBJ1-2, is GAGVSQSPRYKVTKRGQDVALRCDPISGHVSLYWYRQALGQGPEFLTYFNYEAQQDKSGLPNDRFSAERPEGSISTLTIQRTEQRDSAMYRCASSLVRTPNYGYTFGSGTRLTVV.

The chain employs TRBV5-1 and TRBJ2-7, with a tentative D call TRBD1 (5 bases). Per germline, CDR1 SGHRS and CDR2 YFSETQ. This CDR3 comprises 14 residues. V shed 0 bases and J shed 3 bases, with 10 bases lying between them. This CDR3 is CASSLVGAYYEQYF. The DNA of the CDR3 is TGCGCCAGCAGCTTGGTAGGGGCTTACTACGAGCAGTACTTC.

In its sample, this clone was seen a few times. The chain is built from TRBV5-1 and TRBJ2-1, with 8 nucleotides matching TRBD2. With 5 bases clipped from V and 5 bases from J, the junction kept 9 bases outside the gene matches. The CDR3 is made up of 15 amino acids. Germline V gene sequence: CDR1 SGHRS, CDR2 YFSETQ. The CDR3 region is CASRVSGSPNNEQFF. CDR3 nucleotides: TGCGCCAGCAGGGTAAGCGGGAGTCCCAACAATGAGCAGTTCTTC. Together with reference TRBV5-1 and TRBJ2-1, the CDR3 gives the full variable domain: KAGVTQTPRYLIKTRGQQVTLSCSPISGHRSVSWYQQTPGQGLQFLFEYFSETQRNKGNFPGRFSGRQFSNSRSEMNVSTLELGDSALYLCASRVSGSPNNEQFFGPGTRLTVL.

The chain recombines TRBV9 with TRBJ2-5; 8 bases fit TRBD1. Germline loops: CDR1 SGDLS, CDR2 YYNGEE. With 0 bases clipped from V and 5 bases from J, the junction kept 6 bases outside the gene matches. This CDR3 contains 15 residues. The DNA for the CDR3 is TGTGCCAGCAGCGTAGCAGGGGGCTGGTCGGAGACCCAGTACTTC. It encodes CASSVAGGWSETQYF.

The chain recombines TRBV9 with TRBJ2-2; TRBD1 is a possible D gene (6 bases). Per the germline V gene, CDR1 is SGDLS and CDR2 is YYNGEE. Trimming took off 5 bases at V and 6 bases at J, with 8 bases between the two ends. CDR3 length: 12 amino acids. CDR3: CASSTGPGELFF. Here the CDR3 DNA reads TGTGCCAGCAGTACAGGGCCCGGGGAGCTGTTTTTT.

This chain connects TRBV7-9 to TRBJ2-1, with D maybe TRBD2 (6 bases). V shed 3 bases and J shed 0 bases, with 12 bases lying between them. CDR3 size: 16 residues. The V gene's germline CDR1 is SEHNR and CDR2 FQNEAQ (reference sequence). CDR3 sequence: CASSLRQAGSYNEQFF. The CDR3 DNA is TGTGCCAGCAGCTTGAGGCAAGCGGGCTCCTACAATGAGCAGTTCTTC.

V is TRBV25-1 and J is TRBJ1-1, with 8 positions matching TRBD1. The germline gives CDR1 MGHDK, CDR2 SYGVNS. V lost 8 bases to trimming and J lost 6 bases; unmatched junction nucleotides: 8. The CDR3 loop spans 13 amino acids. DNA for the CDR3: TGTGCCAGCTCCCCCGGACAGGGCGCTGAAGCTTTCTTT. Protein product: CASSPGQGAEAFF.

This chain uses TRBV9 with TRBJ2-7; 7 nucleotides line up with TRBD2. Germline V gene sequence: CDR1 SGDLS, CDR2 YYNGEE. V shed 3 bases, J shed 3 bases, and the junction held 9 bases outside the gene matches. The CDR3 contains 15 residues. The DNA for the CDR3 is TGTGCCAGCAGCGGGGGGGGAGGTTGGTTCTACGAGCAGTACTTC. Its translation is CASSGGGGWFYEQYF. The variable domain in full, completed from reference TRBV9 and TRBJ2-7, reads DSGVTQTPKHLITATGQRVTLRCSPRSGDLSVYWYQQSLDQGLQFLIQYYNGEERAKGNILERFSAQQFPDLHSELNLSSLELGDSALYFCASSGGGGWFYEQYFGPGTRLTVT.

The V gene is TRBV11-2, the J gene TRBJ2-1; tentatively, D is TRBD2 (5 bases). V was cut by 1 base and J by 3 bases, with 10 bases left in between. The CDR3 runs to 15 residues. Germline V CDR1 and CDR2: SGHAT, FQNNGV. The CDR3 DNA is TGTGCCAGCAGCTTAGGGAGTAGCGACTACAATGAGCAGTTCTTC. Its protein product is CASSLGSSDYNEQFF.

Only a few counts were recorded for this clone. CDR3 amino acids: CASRLGQGGHNEQFF. The CDR3 DNA follows: TGTGCCAGCAGACTCGGACAGGGGGGACACAATGAGCAGTTCTTC. The chain employs TRBV28 and TRBJ2-1; TRBD1 agrees at 10 bases. This CDR3 contains 15 residues. CDR1 and CDR2 from the germline V gene are MDHEN and SYDVKM. V lost 6 bases, J lost 5 bases, and 7 bases stayed unmatched.

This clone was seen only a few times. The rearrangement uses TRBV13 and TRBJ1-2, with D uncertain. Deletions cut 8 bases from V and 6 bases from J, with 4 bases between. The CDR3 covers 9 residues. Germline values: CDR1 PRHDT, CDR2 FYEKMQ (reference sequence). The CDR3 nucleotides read TGTGCCAGCCTAAATGGCTACACCTTC. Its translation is CASLNGYTF.

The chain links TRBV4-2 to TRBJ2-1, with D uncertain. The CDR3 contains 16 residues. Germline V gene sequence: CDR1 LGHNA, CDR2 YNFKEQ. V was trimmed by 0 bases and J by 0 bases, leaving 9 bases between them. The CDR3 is CASSQDLQYSYNEQFF. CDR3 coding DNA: TGTGCCAGCAGCCAAGATCTTCAGTACTCCTACAATGAGCAGTTCTTC.

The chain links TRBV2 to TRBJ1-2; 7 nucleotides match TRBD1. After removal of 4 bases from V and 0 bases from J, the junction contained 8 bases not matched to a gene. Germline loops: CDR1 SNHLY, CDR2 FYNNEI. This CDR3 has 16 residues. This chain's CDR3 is CASSVRQGVANYGYTF. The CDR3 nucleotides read TGTGCCAGCAGTGTGAGGCAGGGGGTGGCTAACTATGGCTACACCTTC.

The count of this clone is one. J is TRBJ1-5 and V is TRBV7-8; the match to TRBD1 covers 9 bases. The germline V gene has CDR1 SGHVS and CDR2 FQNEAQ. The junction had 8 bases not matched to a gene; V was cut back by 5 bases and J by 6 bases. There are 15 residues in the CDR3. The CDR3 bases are TGTGCCAGCAGCCCGAGAGGGACAGGGACTCAGCCCCAGCATTTT. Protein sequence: CASSPRGTGTQPQHF. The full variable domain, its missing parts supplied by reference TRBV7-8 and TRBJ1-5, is GAGVSQSPRYKVAKRGQDVALRCDPISGHVSLFWYQQALGQGPEFLTYFQNEAQLDKSGLPSDRFFAERPEGSVSTLKIQRTQQEDSAVYLCASSPRGTGTQPQHFGDGTRLSIL.